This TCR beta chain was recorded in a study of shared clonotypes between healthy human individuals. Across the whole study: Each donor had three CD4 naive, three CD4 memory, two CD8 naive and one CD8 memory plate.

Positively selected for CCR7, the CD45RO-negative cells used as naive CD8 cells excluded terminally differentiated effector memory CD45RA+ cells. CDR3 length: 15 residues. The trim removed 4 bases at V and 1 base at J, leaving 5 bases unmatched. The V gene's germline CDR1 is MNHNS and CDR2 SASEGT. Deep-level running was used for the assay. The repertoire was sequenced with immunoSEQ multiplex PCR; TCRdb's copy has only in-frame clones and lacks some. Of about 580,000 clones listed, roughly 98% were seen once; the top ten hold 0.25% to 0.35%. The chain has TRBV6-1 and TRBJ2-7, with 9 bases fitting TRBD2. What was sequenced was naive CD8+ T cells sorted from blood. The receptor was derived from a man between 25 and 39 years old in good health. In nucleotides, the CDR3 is TGTGCCAGCAGTGGGCTGGCGGGAGGGTCCTACGAGCAGTACTTC. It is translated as CASSGLAGGSYEQYF.